What follows is one TCR beta chain and its context. This clonotype was seen more than once but under ten times. Its antigen target is currently unknown. No much larger clonotype is one base removed from it; base qualities were not supplied. The data belong to a study of response to subunit inactivated influenza vaccine (dated by TCRdb to 2016 to 2019). General notes on the study: The study used deep quantitative T cell receptor repertoire profiling to track responses to a trivalent subunit inactivated influenza vaccine. Study-level results and caveats: It was suggested by the authors that each seasonal influenza vaccination may recruit only a limited number of new T cells.

The library relied on RT-PCR. For sequencing, an Illumina HiSeq 2500 was employed. TCRdb handled the public reads itself, with Q25 trimming in fastp and clone calling in MiXCR, and kept productive beta chains. For every CDR3 protein sequence, its rows merge into one entry that carries the most common genes and DNA. For this sample the table gives 650,000 to 850,000 distinct CDR3 sequences, of which 14% were detected only once. The top ten hold around 6.5% of the sample. Here the sequenced sample was PBMCs from blood, taken about 14 days before vaccination. The TCR originated in a man aged 45-65 years who received an inactivated influenza vaccine. Donor details come from another sample of the same person, matched by shared clones.

CDR3 region: CATSREGDRGYVWNEQFF. The sequenced DNA: TGTGCCACCAGCAGAGAGGGGGACAGGGGTTACGTTTGGAATGAGCAGTTCTTC. The receptor chain draws on TRBV15 and TRBJ2-1, with 10 bases matching TRBD1. The CDR3 measures 18 amino acids from cysteine to phenylalanine. The kept DNA is CDR3 alone, 54 bases in frame from the first base. CDR1 is given as LNHNV and CDR2 as YYDKDF, both from the germline V gene (reference sequence). Relative to germline, V is missing 0 bases and J is missing 7 bases, with 12 bases of the junction outside any gene match.